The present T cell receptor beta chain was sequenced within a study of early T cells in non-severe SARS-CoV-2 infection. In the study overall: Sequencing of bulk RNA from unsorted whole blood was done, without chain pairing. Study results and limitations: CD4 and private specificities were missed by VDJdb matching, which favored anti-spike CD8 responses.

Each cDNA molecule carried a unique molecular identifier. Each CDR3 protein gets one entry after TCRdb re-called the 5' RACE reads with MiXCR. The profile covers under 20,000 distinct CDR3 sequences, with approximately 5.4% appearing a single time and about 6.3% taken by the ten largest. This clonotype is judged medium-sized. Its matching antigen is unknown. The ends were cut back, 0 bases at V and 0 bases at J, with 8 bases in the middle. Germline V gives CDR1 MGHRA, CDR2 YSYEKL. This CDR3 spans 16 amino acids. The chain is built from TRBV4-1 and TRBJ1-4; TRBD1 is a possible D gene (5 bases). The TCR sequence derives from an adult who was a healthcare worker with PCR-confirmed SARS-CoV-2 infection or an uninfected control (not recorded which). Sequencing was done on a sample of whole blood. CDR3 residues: CASSQDGAATNEKLFF. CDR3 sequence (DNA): TGCGCCAGCAGCCAAGATGGGGCAGCAACTAATGAAAAACTGTTTTTT.